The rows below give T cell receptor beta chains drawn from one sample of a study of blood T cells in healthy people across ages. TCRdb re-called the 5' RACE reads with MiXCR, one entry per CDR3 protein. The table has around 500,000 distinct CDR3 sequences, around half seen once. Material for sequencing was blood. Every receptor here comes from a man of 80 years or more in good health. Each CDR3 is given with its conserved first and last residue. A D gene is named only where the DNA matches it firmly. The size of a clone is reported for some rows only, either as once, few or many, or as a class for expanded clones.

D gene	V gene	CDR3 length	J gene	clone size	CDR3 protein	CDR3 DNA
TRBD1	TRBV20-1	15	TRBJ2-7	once	CSANLLGTGTYEQYF	TGCAGTGCTAATCTCCTCGGGACAGGGACCTACGAGCAGTACTTC
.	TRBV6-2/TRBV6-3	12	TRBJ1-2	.	CASSYSPGVYTF	TGTGCCAGCAGTTACTCCCCGGGAGTCTACACCTTC
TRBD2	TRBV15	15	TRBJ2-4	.	CATSRGTSGGNIQYF	TGTGCCACCAGCAGAGGAACTAGCGGGGGAAACATTCAGTACTTC
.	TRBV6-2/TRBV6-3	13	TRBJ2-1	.	CASSYSTPPPQFF	TGTGCCAGCAGTTACTCGACCCCACCCCCACAGTTCTTC
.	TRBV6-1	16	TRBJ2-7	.	CASRTLPGGPGYEQYF	TGTGCCAGCAGGACTCTACCTGGGGGTCCAGGCTACGAGCAGTACTTC
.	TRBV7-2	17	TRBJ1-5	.	CASSLVAGLTGNQPQHF	TGTGCCAGCAGCTTAGTCGCAGGTTTAACAGGGAATCAGCCCCAGCATTTT
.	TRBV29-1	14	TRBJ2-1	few	CSVPDGPLDNEQFF	TGCAGCGTACCTGACGGGCCCCTAGACAATGAGCAGTTCTTC
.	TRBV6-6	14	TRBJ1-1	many	CASSYAGSNTEAFF	TGTGCCAGCAGTTACGCCGGTTCGAACACTGAAGCTTTCTTT
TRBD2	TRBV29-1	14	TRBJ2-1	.	CSVVTSGSWDEQFF	TGCAGCGTTGTTACTAGCGGGAGTTGGGATGAGCAGTTCTTC
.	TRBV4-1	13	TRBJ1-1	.	CASSQPTGTEAFF	TGCGCCAGCAGCCAACCCACGGGTACTGAAGCTTTCTTT
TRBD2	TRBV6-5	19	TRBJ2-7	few	CASSYVGLAGAGGSYEQYF	TGTGCCAGCAGTTACGTCGGACTAGCGGGAGCCGGGGGGTCCTACGAGCAGTACTTC
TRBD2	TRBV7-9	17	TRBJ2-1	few	CASSPDLLAGVRHEQFF	TGTGCCAGCAGCCCTGATTTACTAGCGGGAGTTAGGCATGAGCAGTTCTTC
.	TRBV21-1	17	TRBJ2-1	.	CASSTLAGGISYNEQFF	TGTGCCAGCAGCACCCTAGCGGGGGGCATCTCCTACAATGAGCAGTTCTTC
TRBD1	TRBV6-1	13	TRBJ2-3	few	CASGTGGTDTQYF	TGTGCCAGCGGGACAGGGGGCACAGATACGCAGTATTTT
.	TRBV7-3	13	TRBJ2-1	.	CASSLDFRNEQFF	TGTGCCAGCAGCTTAGATTTTAGGAATGAGCAGTTCTTC
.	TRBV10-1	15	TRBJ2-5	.	CASSGTTGKEETQYF	TGCGCCAGCAGTGGGACCACAGGGAAAGAAGAGACCCAGTACTTC
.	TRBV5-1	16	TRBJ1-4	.	CASSSGARPPNEKLFF	TGCGCCAGCAGCTCCGGGGCCAGACCCCCCAATGAAAAACTGTTTTTT
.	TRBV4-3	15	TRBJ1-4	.	CASSQDREGYEKLFF	TGCGCCAGCAGCCAAGATCGGGAAGGATATGAAAAACTGTTTTTT
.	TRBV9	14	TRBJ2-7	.	CASSESGGAYEQYF	TGTGCCAGCAGCGAAAGCGGAGGGGCCTACGAGCAGTACTTC
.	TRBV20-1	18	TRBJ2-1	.	CSARQVSRRPSSYNEQFF	TGCAGTGCTAGACAGGTTAGCAGGAGGCCCAGCTCCTACAATGAGCAGTTCTTC
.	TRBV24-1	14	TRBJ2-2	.	CATSPPVSSGELFF	TGTGCCACCAGCCCCCCCGTGTCGTCCGGGGAGCTGTTTTTT
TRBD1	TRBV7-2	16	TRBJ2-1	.	CASSLRGQGANNEQFF	TGTGCCAGCAGCTTAAGAGGACAGGGGGCAAACAATGAGCAGTTCTTC
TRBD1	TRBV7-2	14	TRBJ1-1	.	CASSPKGARTEAFF	TGTGCCAGCAGCCCAAAGGGGGCACGGACTGAAGCTTTCTTT
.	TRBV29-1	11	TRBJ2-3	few	CSAYPADTQYF	TGCAGCGCCTATCCTGCGGATACGCAGTATTTT
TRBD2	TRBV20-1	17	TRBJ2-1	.	CSAGVSSGVESYNEQFF	TGCAGTGCTGGAGTTTCCAGCGGGGTAGAGTCCTACAATGAGCAGTTCTTC
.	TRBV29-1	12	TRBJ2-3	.	CSVSDSTDTQYF	TGCAGCGTCTCGGACAGCACAGATACGCAGTATTTT
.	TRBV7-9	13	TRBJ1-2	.	CASSFGQGQGYTF	TGTGCCAGCAGCTTCGGGCAGGGTCAAGGCTACACCTTC
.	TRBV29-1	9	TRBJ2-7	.	CSERAEQYF	TGCAGTGAGAGGGCTGAGCAGTACTTC
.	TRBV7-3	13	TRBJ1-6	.	CASSSGSDSPLHF	TGTGCCAGCAGTAGTGGGTCTGATTCACCCCTCCACTTT
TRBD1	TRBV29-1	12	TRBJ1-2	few	CSAWDRDYGYTF	TGCAGCGCCTGGGACAGGGACTATGGCTACACCTTC
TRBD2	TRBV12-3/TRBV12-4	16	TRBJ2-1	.	CASSTLAGVHYNEQFF	TGTGCCAGCAGTACCTTAGCGGGAGTCCACTACAATGAGCAGTTCTTC